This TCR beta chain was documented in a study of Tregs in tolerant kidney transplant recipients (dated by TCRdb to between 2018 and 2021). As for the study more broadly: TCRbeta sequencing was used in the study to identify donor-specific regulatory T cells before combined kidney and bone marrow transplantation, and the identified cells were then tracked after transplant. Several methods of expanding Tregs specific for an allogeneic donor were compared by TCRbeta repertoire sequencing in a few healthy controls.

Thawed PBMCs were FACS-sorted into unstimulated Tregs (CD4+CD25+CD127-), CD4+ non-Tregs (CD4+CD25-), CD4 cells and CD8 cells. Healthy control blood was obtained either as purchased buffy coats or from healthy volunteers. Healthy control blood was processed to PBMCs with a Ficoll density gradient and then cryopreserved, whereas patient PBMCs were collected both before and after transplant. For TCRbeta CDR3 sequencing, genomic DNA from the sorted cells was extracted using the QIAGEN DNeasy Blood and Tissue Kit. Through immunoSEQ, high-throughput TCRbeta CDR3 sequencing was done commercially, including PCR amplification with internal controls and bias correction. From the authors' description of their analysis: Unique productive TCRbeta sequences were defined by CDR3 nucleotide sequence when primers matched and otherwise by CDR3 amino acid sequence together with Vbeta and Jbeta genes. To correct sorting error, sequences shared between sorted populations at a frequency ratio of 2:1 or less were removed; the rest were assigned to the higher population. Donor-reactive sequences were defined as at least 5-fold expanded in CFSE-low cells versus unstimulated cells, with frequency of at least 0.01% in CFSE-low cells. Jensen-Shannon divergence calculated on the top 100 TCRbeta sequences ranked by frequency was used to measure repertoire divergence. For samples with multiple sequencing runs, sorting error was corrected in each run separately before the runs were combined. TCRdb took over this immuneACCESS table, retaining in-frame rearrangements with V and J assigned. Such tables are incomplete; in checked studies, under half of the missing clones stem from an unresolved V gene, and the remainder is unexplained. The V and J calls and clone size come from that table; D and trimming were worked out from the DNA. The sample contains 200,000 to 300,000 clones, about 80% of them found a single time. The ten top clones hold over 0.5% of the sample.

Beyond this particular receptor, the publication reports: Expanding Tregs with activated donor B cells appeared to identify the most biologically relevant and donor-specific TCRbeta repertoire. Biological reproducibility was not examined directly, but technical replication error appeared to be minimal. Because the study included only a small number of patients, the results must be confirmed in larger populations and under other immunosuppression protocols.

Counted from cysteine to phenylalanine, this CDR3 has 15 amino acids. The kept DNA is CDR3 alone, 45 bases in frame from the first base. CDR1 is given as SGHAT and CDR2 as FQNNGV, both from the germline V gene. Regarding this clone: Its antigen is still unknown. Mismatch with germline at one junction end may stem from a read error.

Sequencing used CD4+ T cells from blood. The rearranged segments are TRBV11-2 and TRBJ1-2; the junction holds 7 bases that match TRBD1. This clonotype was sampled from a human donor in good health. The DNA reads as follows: TGTGCCAGCAGCTCACAACGACAGGGAAACTATGGCCACACCTTC. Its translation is CASSSQRQGNYGHTF.